Presented here are 20 T cell receptor beta chains from one specimen sequenced in a study of identical twins. MiXCR was run by TCRdb on the 5' RACE reads, yielding one entry per CDR3 protein. Here the sample spans hundreds of thousands of distinct CDR3 sequences, roughly 24% being singletons. These data also formed part of another study, on T cells expressing NK-cell markers.

The sequenced material came from CD4+ T cells sorted from blood. Receptors originate from a woman aged 18-30 years in good health.

This clonotype was observed a few times. The CDR3 nucleotides read TGCGCCAGCAGCTTGAGCCCGTTGGCGGGGGGCGAAGGGAATGGCTACACCTTC. Translated, it gives CASSLSPLAGGEGNGYTF. The gene calls are TRBV5-1 and TRBJ1-2, with a possible D match to TRBD1 (6 bases). The V end was cut by 1 base, the J end by 6 bases, with 25 bases between. The germline gives CDR1 SGHRS, CDR2 YFSETQ. The CDR3 loop spans 18 amino acids.

This clonotype was counted only a few times. The V gene is TRBV20-1, the J gene TRBJ2-5; a possible D gene is TRBD2 (5 bases). Per the germline V gene, CDR1 is DFQATT and CDR2 is SNEGSKA (reference sequence). The CDR3 consists of 14 residues. The V gene lost 6 bases and the J gene lost 1 base, with 15 bases spanning the gap. The DNA for the CDR3 is TGCAGTGCCCCCTCCGGACTCATCCAAGAGACCCAGTACTTC. Its protein is CSAPSGLIQETQYF.

This chain uses TRBV20-1 with TRBJ2-7; 10 bases align to TRBD2. Germline V gene sequence: CDR1 DFQATT, CDR2 SNEGSKA (reference sequence). The CDR3 totals 13 residues. The junction had 4 bases not matched to a gene; V was cut back by 8 bases and J by 0 bases. This CDR3 reads CSLSSGGSYEQYF. CDR3 DNA: TGCAGTCTCTCTAGCGGGGGCTCCTACGAGCAGTACTTC.

There are a few counts of this clonotype. The chain is built from TRBV20-1 and TRBJ2-3; TRBD1 might be the D (6 bases). The germline V and J ends were trimmed by 8 bases and 2 bases, with 14 bases remaining between them. The germline V gene has CDR1 DFQATT and CDR2 SNEGSKA (reference sequence). This CDR3 region has 13 residues. This CDR3 reads CSIDRLSTDTQYF. The CDR3, as DNA: TGCAGTATCGACAGGTTGTCCACAGATACGCAGTATTTT.

The V and J genes are TRBV20-1 and TRBJ1-2; a possible D gene is TRBD1 (6 bases). Germline V gives CDR1 DFQATT, CDR2 SNEGSKA (reference sequence). The V and J ends lost 0 bases and 5 bases respectively, with 16 bases between them. This CDR3 spans 15 amino acids. The CDR3 sequence is CSARDSTTGAYGYTF. The CDR3 nucleotides read TGCAGTGCTAGAGACTCAACGACAGGAGCGTATGGCTACACCTTC.

The V and J genes are TRBV6-5 and TRBJ2-3, with no clear D. Germline loops: CDR1 MNHEY, CDR2 SVGAGI. There are 15 residues in the CDR3. Between the trimmed V and J ends, which lost 0 bases and 6 bases, there was a span of 13 bases. CDR3: CASSYSREFLDTQYF. As DNA, the CDR3 is TGTGCCAGCAGTTACTCAAGGGAATTTTTGGATACGCAGTATTTT.

In its sample, this clonotype was seen a few times. CDR3 amino acids: CASSEWVTDTQYF. The CDR3 DNA follows: TGCGCCAGCAGTGAGTGGGTGACAGATACGCAGTATTTT. The chain employs TRBV10-1 and TRBJ2-3; D is unclear. Germline V gene sequence: CDR1 WNHNN, CDR2 SYGVQD (reference sequence). The V end was cut by 1 base, the J end by 3 bases, with 5 bases between. The CDR3 spans 13 residues.

This chain connects TRBV5-1 to TRBJ1-4; D call uncertain. The length of the CDR3 is 16 residues. Trimming removed 2 bases from V and 0 bases from J, with 11 bases in between. Germline CDR1 SGHRS, CDR2 YFSETQ. CDR3 in amino acids: CASSFGMGSTNEKLFF. In nucleotides, the CDR3 is TGCGCCAGCAGCTTTGGGATGGGGTCAACTAATGAAAAACTGTTTTTT. Combining the CDR3 with reference TRBV5-1 and TRBJ1-4 gives the whole variable domain KAGVTQTPRYLIKTRGQQVTLSCSPISGHRSVSWYQQTPGQGLQFLFEYFSETQRNKGNFPGRFSGRQFSNSRSEMNVSTLELGDSALYLCASSFGMGSTNEKLFFGSGTQLSVL.

The rearrangement links TRBV5-1 to TRBJ2-5; the D gene is possibly TRBD1 (7 bases). Germline V gives CDR1 SGHRS, CDR2 YFSETQ. This CDR3 is built from 14 residues. Trimming pared 6 bases from V and 1 base from J, leaving 13 bases between. DNA of the CDR3: TGCGCCAGCACCCAGGGGGGCAGCCAAGAGACCCAGTACTTC. It yields the protein CASTQGGSQETQYF.

This chain connects TRBV20-1 to TRBJ2-1; D possibly corresponds to TRBD1 (6 bases). The CDR3 extends over 15 amino acids. Trimming stripped 5 bases from V and 0 bases from J, with 14 bases between. Germline V gene data show CDR1 as DFQATT and CDR2 as SNEGSKA (reference sequence). CDR3 residues: CSARPDRSSYNEQFF. The CDR3 DNA reads TGCAGTGCTCGCCCAGACAGGAGCTCCTACAATGAGCAGTTCTTC.

This clonotype was seen once. The chain couples TRBV11-3 to TRBJ2-5; 12 nucleotides agree with TRBD2. The CDR3 length is 16 residues. The junction had 7 bases not matched to a gene; V was cut back by 4 bases and J by 4 bases. The germline CDR1 and CDR2 sequences are SGHNT and YENEEA. This CDR3 reads CASSSRTSGAPETQYF. The CDR3 DNA sequence: TGTGCCAGCAGCTCGAGGACTAGCGGGGCCCCAGAGACCCAGTACTTC.

This clonotype was observed at least ten times. J is TRBJ2-5 and V is TRBV10-3; TRBD2 agrees at 9 bases. The CDR3 consists of 17 residues. Trimming took 0 bases from V and 3 from J; bases not matched to a gene: 8. CDR1 is ENHRY and CDR2 is SYGVKD in the germline V gene. For the CDR3, the DNA is TGTGCCATCAGTGAGTCCTCACTAAAGCGGGGGGAAGAGACCCAGTACTTC. Protein: CAISESSLKRGEETQYF.

This clonotype came up a few times. J is TRBJ2-1 and V is TRBV20-1; D call uncertain. This CDR3 spans 13 amino acids. Germline V CDR1 and CDR2: DFQATT, SNEGSKA (reference sequence). V was pared by 8 bases and J by 7 bases, with 18 bases between. The CDR3 protein is CSPHGGLRNEQFF. The DNA for the CDR3 is TGCAGTCCACACGGCGGTCTTCGGAATGAGCAGTTCTTC.

This chain links TRBV12-3 or TRBV12-4 with TRBJ2-6; TRBD2 is a possible D gene (5 bases). V lost 6 bases and J lost 4, with 16 bases in between. CDR3 length: 16 amino acids. The CDR3: CASRRAGSGGANVLTF. DNA for the CDR3: TGTGCCAGCAGACGAGCCGGGTCGGGGGGGGCCAACGTCCTGACTTTC.

In its sample, this clonotype was seen a few times. This chain joins TRBV9 and TRBJ1-2; 9 nucleotides line up with TRBD1. V dropped 3 bases and J dropped 3; count of bases not matched to a gene: 6. This CDR3 has 15 residues. Looked up from germline, CDR1 is SGDLS and CDR2 is YYNGEE. The CDR3 here is CASSGNRGLYYGYTF. In DNA form, the CDR3 reads TGTGCCAGCAGCGGGAACAGGGGGCTCTACTATGGCTACACCTTC.

This clonotype appeared a few times. J is TRBJ2-7 and V is TRBV5-1; 8 bases are shared with TRBD2. Germline CDR1 and CDR2: SGHRS and YFSETQ. Trimming removed 1 base from V and 6 bases from J; junction bases left unmatched: 9. The CDR3 contains 15 residues. This CDR3 reads CASSLSGGLGREQYF. As DNA, the CDR3 is TGCGCCAGCAGCTTGTCGGGGGGGCTCGGGCGCGAGCAGTACTTC.

A few counts support this clonotype. The chain links TRBV5-1 to TRBJ2-3; D uncertain. The V and J ends lost 5 bases and 4 bases respectively, with 11 bases between them. Looked up from germline, CDR1 is SGHRS and CDR2 is YFSETQ. This CDR3 contains 13 residues. CDR3 DNA: TGCGCCAGCAGTCATCGTAGCTCAGATACGCAGTATTTT. Residues: CASSHRSSDTQYF. Full variable domain (rest looked up from reference TRBV5-1 and TRBJ2-3): KAGVTQTPRYLIKTRGQQVTLSCSPISGHRSVSWYQQTPGQGLQFLFEYFSETQRNKGNFPGRFSGRQFSNSRSEMNVSTLELGDSALYLCASSHRSSDTQYFGPGTRLTVL.

This clonotype was counted only a few times. The chain is built from TRBV29-1 and TRBJ2-3, with 12 bases lining up with TRBD1. The V segment lost 6 bases and the J segment 1 base; nucleotides outside the gene matches: 5. Germline CDR1 SQVTM, CDR2 ANQGSEA. The CDR3 covers 15 residues. The chain's CDR3 is CSVAGQGAGTDTQYF. The CDR3 nucleotides read TGCAGCGTAGCGGGACAGGGGGCAGGCACAGATACGCAGTATTTT.

This clonotype was observed once. The chain joins TRBV7-9 to TRBJ2-7; D ambiguous. V was cut by 5 bases and J by 6 bases, with 11 bases left in between. Germline V gene data show CDR1 as SEHNR and CDR2 as FQNEAQ (reference sequence). The CDR3 has 12 residues. This CDR3 is CASSLPLGEQYF. As DNA, the CDR3 is TGTGCCAGCAGCCTCCCCCTTGGCGAGCAGTACTTC.

This clonotype came up many times. The V call is TRBV7-8, the J call TRBJ2-3; a possible D gene is TRBD1 (5 bases). The CDR3 totals 15 residues. V lost 5 bases and J 0 bases, leaving 12 bases between the germline ends. Germline CDR1 reads SGHVS; CDR2 reads FQNEAQ. The CDR3 region has the DNA TGTGCCAGCAGCAAACAGGAAGCTAGCACAGATACGCAGTATTTT. Amino acid sequence: CASSKQEASTDTQYF.